Following are 10 T cell receptor beta chains from one sample sequenced in a study of Ad26.COV2.S vaccination and SARS-CoV-2 variants. Assay used: immunoSEQ multiplex PCR; TCRdb lists only in-frame clones, some missing. The sample holds 250,000 to 300,000 clones, approximately 87% seen once. Indicated treatment: about 20 received Ad26.COV2.S at low or high dose, single or two shots; several received placebo; per-sample allocation not given. Sampling was performed 63 days after the first vaccine or placebo injection. The sequenced sample was peripheral blood, obtained in a trial of Ad26.COV2.S vaccine versus placebo. The receptors stem from a person aged 18-60 years who received the Ad26.COV2.S COVID-19 vaccine or a placebo.

The chain is built from TRBV30 and TRBJ2-7; D is ambiguous. The CDR3 totals 11 residues. V was pared by 0 bases and J by 9 bases, with 9 bases between. Germline V lookup: CDR1 GTSNPN, CDR2 SVGIG (reference sequence). CDR3 DNA sequence: TGTGCCTGGAGTGTGCGAGTCGGGCAGTACTTC. Amino acids: CAWSVRVGQYF.

The chain carries TRBV7-2 and TRBJ1-5, with 9 bases lining up with TRBD1. The CDR3 is 16 residues long. The V gene's germline CDR1 is SGHTA and CDR2 FQGNSA. Trimming cost V 6 bases and J 4 bases; bases outside gene matches: 10. The DNA for the CDR3 is TGTGCCAGCAGTCCCGGGACAGGGACGTCGAATCAGCCCCAGCATTTT. Translated, it gives CASSPGTGTSNQPQHF. The full variable domain, completed using reference TRBV7-2 and TRBJ1-5, is GAGVSQSPSNKVTEKGKDVELRCDPISGHTALYWYRQSLGQGLEFLIYFQGNSAPDKSGLPSDRFSAERTGGSVSTLTIQRTQQEDSAVYLCASSPGTGTSNQPQHFGDGTRLSIL.

The chain couples TRBV9 to TRBJ2-1; D possibly uses TRBD1 or TRBD2 (6 bases each). The CDR3 has 16 amino acids. Germline CDR1 SGDLS, CDR2 YYNGEE. Trimming left V 4 bases short and J 0 bases short, with 14 bases between. DNA for the CDR3: TGTGCCAGCAGCCAAATCGGGGGCCTCTCCTACAATGAGCAGTTCTTC. Translation: CASSQIGGLSYNEQFF.

The V gene is TRBV6-5, the J gene TRBJ1-2; D is possibly TRBD1 (5 bases). V was shortened by 2 bases and J by 4 bases, with 17 bases between the two germline ends. The CDR3 spans 16 residues. Germline V gene lookup returns CDR1 MNHEY and CDR2 SVGAGI. As DNA, the CDR3 is TGTGCCAGCAGTTACCCTACAGGCCAGCCCCGCTATGGCTACACCTTC. As protein: CASSYPTGQPRYGYTF.

V usage is TRBV19 and J usage is TRBJ2-1; D remains unclear. Germline-derived CDR1 and CDR2 are LNHDA and SQIVND (reference sequence). This CDR3 region has 14 residues. V lost 1 base, J lost 9 bases, and 13 bases lay in between. CDR3: CASSIGLGSGEQFF. CDR3 DNA sequence: TGTGCCAGTAGTATAGGGTTGGGGTCTGGTGAGCAGTTCTTC.

The chain has TRBV7-9 and TRBJ2-7, with 7 bases identical to TRBD2. The length of the CDR3 is 14 residues. CDR1 is SEHNR, CDR2 FQNEAQ, per germline (reference sequence). V was clipped by 5 bases and J by 3 bases; unmatched bases: 7. This CDR3 is CASSLSGTNYEQYF. The CDR3 nucleotides are TGTGCCAGCAGCCTTTCCGGGACTAACTACGAGCAGTACTTC.

This chain links TRBV9 with TRBJ1-1, with no clear D. The CDR3 totals 13 residues. The ends were cut back, 5 bases at V and 3 bases at J, with 11 bases in the middle. Germline assignment: CDR1 SGDLS and CDR2 YYNGEE. In DNA, the CDR3 is TGTGCCAGCAGGGCGGTGTACGACACTGAAGCTTTCTTT. This translates into CASRAVYDTEAFF.

This chain links TRBV6-5 with TRBJ1-1, with TRBD1 identical over 10 bases. J was trimmed by 6 bases and V by 5 bases; bases with no gene match: 3. The CDR3 is made up of 13 amino acids. From germline, CDR1 is MNHEY and CDR2 SVGAGI. CDR3: CASSKTGGSEAFF. CDR3 DNA sequence: TGTGCCAGCAGTAAGACAGGGGGCTCTGAAGCTTTCTTT.

The rearrangement uses TRBV6-5 and TRBJ2-6, with D hard to call. The V gene's germline CDR1 is MNHEY and CDR2 SVGAGI. This CDR3 spans 13 amino acids. Trimming took 6 bases from V and 0 from J, leaving 3 bases between them. CDR3 sequence reads: CASRFSGANVLTF. The CDR3 DNA reads as TGTGCCAGCAGGTTCTCTGGGGCCAACGTCCTGACTTTC.

V is TRBV2 and J is TRBJ2-2; D is ambiguous. This CDR3 has 13 amino acids. Germline assignment: CDR1 SNHLY and CDR2 FYNNEI. Trimming pared 7 bases from V and 8 bases from J, leaving 14 bases between. The CDR3 reads CASIQQIAGELFF. The CDR3 DNA sequence: TGTGCCAGCATACAACAGATTGCAGGGGAGCTGTTTTTT.